This T cell receptor beta chain stems from a study of T cell responses to AZD1222 COVID-19 vaccine. Study-wide results and limits: Among vaccine-associated CD4 TCRs, coverage spanned spike, with dominance at 160-218 and 743-854. The repertoires were collected only after the peak T cell response.

Only in-frame clones appear in the TCRdb table, and some are missing; sequencing was by immunoSEQ multiplex PCR. This sample has around 150,000 clones, with around 88% found just once. This clone was seen once. Antigen unknown. The sequences come from peripheral blood, collected on day 0 of MenACWY control vaccination. The TCR sequence derives from an adult in good health.

DNA of the CDR3: TGCGCCAGCAGCCACGACCCCCCCGCAGGTTCGGGACAGCCCCAGCATTTT. It translates to CASSHDPPAGSGQPQHF. The J gene is TRBJ1-5, the V gene TRBV4-1, with D uncertain. The CDR3 is 17 residues long. Trimming removed 3 bases from V and 7 bases from J, with 22 bases in between. Germline V gene sequence: CDR1 MGHRA, CDR2 YSYEKL.